This TCR beta chain was obtained from a study of identical twins. Using its own MiXCR run on the 5' RACE reads, TCRdb lists one record per CDR3 protein. This table has roughly 570,000 distinct CDR3 sequences, nearly 10% appearing once. This clonotype was picked up many times. Per the germline V gene, CDR1 is SEHNR and CDR2 is FQNEAQ (reference sequence). The germline V and J ends were trimmed by 0 bases and 2 bases, with 14 bases remaining between them. This CDR3 contains 16 residues. The same sample was also used in a study of yellow fever vaccine responses in identical twins.

The clonotype originates from a woman aged 18-35 years in good health. V usage is TRBV7-9 and J usage is TRBJ2-7; weak D call: TRBD1 (5 bases). The source material was PBMCs. The DNA of the CDR3 is TGTGCCAGCAGCTTAGCTGGAAGGGGATTGACCTACGAGCAGTACTTC. Encoded protein: CASSLAGRGLTYEQYF.